This TCR beta chain came from a study of shared clonotypes between healthy human individuals. Some clones are missing from TCRdb's copy, which holds only in-frame ones; the method was immunoSEQ multiplex PCR. The table has 1.6 million or so clones, approximately 97% seen once. Germline CDR1 is SGDLS and CDR2 is YYNGEE. The CDR3 spans 14 residues. The ends lost 7 bases at V and 8 bases at J; junction bases unmatched: 7. The origin of this receptor is a man aged 30-40 years in good health. The sample comprised naive CD4+ T cells sorted from blood. Stated subset: CD45RA+ positively selected. This chain joins TRBV9 and TRBJ2-1; 12 bases are shared with TRBD2. Here the CDR3 reads CASRPGLAGYEQFF. CDR3 DNA: TGTGCCAGCCGCCCGGGACTAGCGGGCTATGAGCAGTTCTTC.